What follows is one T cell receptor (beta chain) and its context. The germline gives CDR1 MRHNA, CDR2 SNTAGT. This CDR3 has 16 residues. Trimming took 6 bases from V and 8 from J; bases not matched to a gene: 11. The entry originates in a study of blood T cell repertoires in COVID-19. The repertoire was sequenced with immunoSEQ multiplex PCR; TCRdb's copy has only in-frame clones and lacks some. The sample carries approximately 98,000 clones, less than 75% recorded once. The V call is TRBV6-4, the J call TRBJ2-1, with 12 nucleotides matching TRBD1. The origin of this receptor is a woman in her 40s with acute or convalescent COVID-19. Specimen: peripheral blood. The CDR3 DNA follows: TGTGCCAGCAGCGATACGTTGGGACAGGGGGCCGATGAGCAGTTCTTC. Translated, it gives CASSDTLGQGADEQFF.